This T cell receptor (beta chain) is from a study of shared clonotypes between healthy human individuals. Study context: Three CD4 naive, three CD4 memory, two CD8 naive and one CD8 memory plate were used per donor. Study-wide points: Clonotypes not shared had lower generation probabilities than those common to all four donors.

The data were produced by immunoSEQ multiplex PCR, yet TCRdb's version contains in-frame clones alone and is incomplete. The table includes some 1.4 million clones, more than 95% detected once. Germline V gene sequence: CDR1 SGHTA, CDR2 FQGTGA. The CDR3 length is 15 residues. The V end lost 0 bases, the J end lost 0 bases, and 6 bases lay between the germline ends. Comments on this clone: Its antigen remains unknown.

The source of this sequence is a man aged 25 to 45 in good health. The rearrangement uses TRBV7-3 and TRBJ2-1, with unresolved D. Input material: naive CD4+ T cells sorted from blood. Subset: CD45RA+ positively selected. The CDR3 nucleotides read TGTGCCAGCAGCTTAACCCACAGCTCCTACAATGAGCAGTTCTTC. This encodes CASSLTHSSYNEQFF. Full variable domain (rest looked up from reference TRBV7-3 and TRBJ2-1): GAGVSQTPSNKVTEKGKYVELRCDPISGHTALYWYRQSLGQGPEFLIYFQGTGAADDSGLPNDRFFAVRPEGSVSTLKIQRTERGDSAVYLCASSLTHSSYNEQFFGPGTRLTVL.